A selection of T cell receptor beta chains follows, all from one sample in a study of T cells in severe cutaneous drug reactions. Using the multiplex PCR reads, TCRdb records one entry per CDR3 protein without DNA. Listed are approximately 20,000 distinct CDR3 sequences; 6% to 8% falls within the top ten. Input material: PBMCs. These receptors were collected from a human donor with toxic epidermal necrolysis, a severe cutaneous drug reaction. Each CDR3 is given with its conserved first and last residue. For some rows the clone size is stated as once, few or many, or as a class when expanded; others skip it.

clone size,V gene,J gene,CDR3 protein
.,TRBV28,TRBJ2-5,CASSLTGRETQYF
.,TRBV7-8,TRBJ2-3,CASSSIAGTDTQYF
.,TRBV27,TRBJ2-1,CASSLGLAGGEQFF
.,TRBV4-1,TRBJ1-1,CASSQPDRDRYAEAFF
.,TRBV28,TRBJ2-7,CASTDGGSYEQYF
.,TRBV24-1,TRBJ2-5,CATRLGNQETQYF
.,TRBV29-1,TRBJ2-7,CSVVSGTYEQYF
.,TRBV12-3/TRBV12-4,TRBJ2-5,CASSELASQETQYF
medium-sized,TRBV29-1,TRBJ2-3,CSIKQGGTDTQYF
.,TRBV4-1,TRBJ2-7,CASSHPGTSVSYEQYF
.,TRBV19,TRBJ1-2,CASSLGRIYGYTF
.,TRBV5-1,TRBJ2-6,CASSYGSGANVLTF
.,TRBV18,TRBJ2-4,CASSPREGLNIQYF
.,TRBV28,TRBJ1-2,CASRPGTGAHYGYTF
.,TRBV9,TRBJ1-2,CASSASTGNQGYTF
.,TRBV10-3,TRBJ2-7,CATIGTGLDEQYF
.,TRBV5-1,TRBJ1-1,CASSLVQGNTEAFF
.,TRBV4-2,TRBJ2-7,CASSQANTGNEQYF
.,TRBV7-9,TRBJ1-2,CASSLDGDYGYTF
.,TRBV24-1,TRBJ2-3,CATSGADTQYF
.,TRBV20-1,TRBJ2-1,CSAPRRSGRSYNEQFF
.,TRBV9,TRBJ2-7,CASSVASGSYEQYF
.,TRBV5-4,TRBJ2-7,CASSLERYEQYF
.,TRBV7-9,TRBJ2-1,CASSSITGTALQWQFF
.,TRBV7-9,TRBJ1-2,CASSVGTGMDGYTF
.,TRBV7-9,TRBJ1-1,CASSLGRGRKNTEAFF
.,TRBV20-1,TRBJ1-1,CSALTLKTEAFF
medium-sized,TRBV7-6,TRBJ2-2,CASSLRPGELFF
.,TRBV4-3,TRBJ1-5,CASSQAWGGNQPQHF
.,TRBV29-1,TRBJ2-7,CSVEAGYGTTEQYF
.,TRBV28,TRBJ2-7,CASSLEGPTYEQYF
.,TRBV6-2/TRBV6-3,TRBJ2-1,CASSYSGRGRVDYNEQFF
.,TRBV20-1,TRBJ2-7,CSARDEVDEQYF
.,TRBV20-1,TRBJ2-7,CSARGDSSSYEQYF
.,TRBV18,TRBJ1-3,CASSQDRISGNTIYF
.,TRBV29-1,TRBJ2-7,CSAVSGTGAYEQYF
.,TRBV5-1,TRBJ1-1,CASSLSRGRNTEAFF
.,TRBV4-3,TRBJ1-1,CASSPQGNKLFF
.,TRBV27,TRBJ2-3,CASSLGTVAGTNLDTQYF
.,TRBV5-1,TRBJ1-1,CASSPRDPGAGTEAFF
.,TRBV7-2,TRBJ2-7,CASSLAGGLVREQYF
.,TRBV4-1,TRBJ1-1,CASSPLAPRNTEAFF
.,TRBV18,TRBJ2-1,CASSGLAGEVNEQFF